The clone carrying this TCR beta chain was detected a few times. The sample belongs to a study of blood T cell repertoires in COVID-19. The wider study: The samples span acute and convalescent COVID-19 from the United States, Italy and Spain. Sample material is recorded as cDNA or gDNA derived from T cells, B-cell-depleted T cells, or PBMCs.

Authors' data handling: By means of reference gene primer amplification, nucleated cell counts were estimated. Clones were sequenced by immunoSEQ multiplex PCR, and TCRdb holds only the in-frame ones, with some missing. V, J and clone size were drawn from that table, and D and trimming were deduced from the DNA. The table includes a few hundred thousand clones, 85% detected once. V lost 4 bases, J lost 5 bases, and 12 bases lay in between. The CDR3 covers 13 residues. The V gene's germline CDR1 is SGHRS and CDR2 YFSETQ. V usage is TRBV5-1 and J usage is TRBJ2-5; D is unclear. Specimen: peripheral blood. The receptor was isolated from a woman aged 50 to 65 with active or convalescent COVID-19. CDR3 DNA sequence: TGCGCCAGCAGCATGGGTGGAGAGGAGACCCAGTACTTC. This encodes CASSMGGEETQYF.